A selection of T cell receptor beta chains follows, all from one sample in a study of blood T cells in healthy people across ages. One entry per CDR3 protein, called by TCRdb with MiXCR from the 5' RACE reads. This sample has some 1,800,000 distinct CDR3 sequences; roughly two fifths occur once, and the top ten carry more than 20%. The sequenced sample consisted of blood. These receptors were collected from a human donor in good health. Both conserved end residues are part of each CDR3. The D gene is left open where the match is weak. Part of the rows lack a size; the others show once, few, many or a class for expanded clones.

>few|TRBJ2-7|TRBV27|-
CASSGVAFGKGANYEQYF
TGTGCCAGCAGCGGTGTAGCGTTCGGCAAAGGGGCCAATTACGAGCAGTACTTC
>many|TRBJ2-7|TRBV7-6|-
CASSLAKGYEQYF
TGTGCCAGCAGCTTAGCGAAGGGGTACGAGCAGTACTTC
>-|TRBJ2-5|TRBV24-1|-
CATSETEGFQETQYF
TGTGCCACCAGTGAGACGGAAGGCTTTCAAGAGACCCAGTACTTC
>-|TRBJ1-2|TRBV5-1|TRBD1
CASSQSQDRAGYGYTF
TGCGCCAGCAGCCAATCCCAGGACAGGGCAGGCTATGGCTACACCTTC
>-|TRBJ1-1|TRBV29-1|-
CSVAHGVLNTEAFF
TGCAGCGTCGCCCATGGGGTCTTGAACACTGAAGCTTTCTTT
>-|TRBJ1-2|TRBV20-1|-
CSARDPSPSLHGYTF
TGCAGTGCTAGAGATCCCTCCCCCAGCCTACATGGCTACACCTTC
>-|TRBJ2-3|TRBV2|-
CASSVEWGGGTDTQYF
TGTGCCAGCAGTGTAGAGTGGGGCGGGGGCACAGATACGCAGTATTTT
>-|TRBJ1-1|TRBV28|TRBD1
CATSRQGYGTEAFF
TGTGCCACAAGCAGACAGGGATATGGCACTGAAGCTTTCTTT
>-|TRBJ1-1|TRBV6-6|-
CASHTPDRGGTEAFF
TGTGCCAGCCATACCCCGGACAGAGGGGGCACTGAAGCTTTCTTT
>-|TRBJ2-7|TRBV6-5|-
CASSPRPHLGSYEQYF
TGTGCCAGCAGCCCCAGACCCCACCTGGGGTCCTACGAGCAGTACTTC
>-|TRBJ1-1|TRBV9|-
CASSGLATEAFF
TGTGCCAGCAGCGGCCTAGCGACTGAAGCTTTCTTT
>few|TRBJ1-1|TRBV7-9|-
CASSPGESRWEGTEAFF
TGTGCCAGCAGCCCGGGGGAGAGTCGATGGGAAGGGACTGAAGCTTTCTTT
>few|TRBJ1-1|TRBV7-2|-
CASSFTTNTEAFF
TGTGCCAGCAGCTTTACCACGAACACTGAAGCTTTCTTT
>-|TRBJ2-6|TRBV4-2|TRBD1
CASSQGAEGQASSGANVLTF
TGTGCCAGCAGCCAAGGGGCTGAGGGACAGGCGAGCTCTGGGGCCAACGTCCTGACTTTC
>-|TRBJ2-1|TRBV24-1|TRBD2
CATSDLPGGKEFF
TGTGCCACCAGTGATTTGCCCGGGGGGAAGGAGTTCTTC
>-|TRBJ2-7|TRBV10-1|-
CASRSGDAEQYF
TGCGCCAGCCGGTCGGGGGATGCCGAGCAGTACTTC
>-|TRBJ2-3|TRBV3-1|-
CASSQDEEDTQYF
TGTGCCAGCAGCCAAGATGAAGAAGATACGCAGTATTTT
>-|TRBJ1-6|TRBV12-3/TRBV12-4|-
CASSQGLWGSPLHF
TGTGCCAGCAGCCAGGGACTATGGGGTTCACCCCTCCACTTT
>few|TRBJ2-1|TRBV7-3|TRBD2
CASSLTRSGGLSNEQFF
TGTGCCAGCAGCTTAACGCGTAGCGGGGGGTTATCCAATGAGCAGTTCTTC
>-|TRBJ1-1|TRBV29-1|-
CSVDRSVRTKYGAFF
TGCAGCGTTGATCGGTCAGTCCGGACAAAGTATGGAGCTTTCTTT
>-|TRBJ1-5|TRBV10-3|-
CAISEEGDQPQHF
TGTGCCATCAGTGAAGAAGGAGACCAGCCCCAGCATTTT
>-|TRBJ2-7|TRBV12-3/TRBV12-4|-
CASSLDPSTAYEQYF
TGTGCCAGCAGCCTCGACCCCTCGACGGCCTACGAGCAGTACTTC
>few|TRBJ1-2|TRBV19|-
CASSIRTDSLGYTF
TGTGCCAGTAGTATAAGGACCGACTCTCTTGGCTACACCTTC
>-|TRBJ2-4|TRBV6-1|TRBD2
CPSSEEERGGDIQYF
TGTCCCAGCAGTGAAGAAGAGCGGGGAGGTGACATTCAGTACTTC
>-|TRBJ1-2|TRBV29-1|-
CSVEDLGFLDSGYTF
TGCAGCGTTGAAGACCTGGGGTTCTTAGACAGTGGCTACACCTTC
>-|TRBJ2-2|TRBV5-1|-
CASSPTDAGTGELFF
TGCGCCAGCAGCCCAACAGACGCAGGGACCGGGGAGCTGTTTTTT
>few|TRBJ1-1|TRBV7-9|-
CASSLPPMNTEAFF
TGTGCCAGCAGCTTACCCCCAATGAACACTGAAGCTTTCTTT
>-|TRBJ2-3|TRBV20-1|-
CSARYTGNTDTQYF
TGCAGTGCTCGGTACACAGGGAACACAGATACGCAGTATTTT
>-|TRBJ2-1|TRBV7-3|TRBD2
CASSLSGDYPQGNEQFF
TGTGCCAGCAGCTTAAGCGGGGACTACCCCCAAGGAAATGAGCAGTTCTTC
>few|TRBJ2-5|TRBV5-1|-
CASSLETNRKETQYF
TGCGCCAGCAGCTTGGAAACAAACAGGAAAGAGACCCAGTACTTC
>-|TRBJ2-3|TRBV5-1|-
CASSGVSHTDTQYF
TGCGCCAGCAGCGGAGTCAGCCACACAGATACGCAGTATTTT
>-|TRBJ2-5|TRBV7-2|TRBD2
CASSWGTSQETQYF
TGTGCCAGCAGCTGGGGGACTAGCCAAGAGACCCAGTACTTC
>-|TRBJ2-5|TRBV10-3|-
CATSETLKETQYF
TGTGCCACCTCCGAGACTCTAAAAGAGACCCAGTACTTC
>-|TRBJ1-2|TRBV12-3/TRBV12-4|-
CASSLTTVPKSYGYTF
TGTGCCAGCAGTTTAACCACAGTGCCGAAATCTTATGGCTACACCTTC
>-|TRBJ1-2|TRBV5-1|-
CTSSLDGRVHDYGYTF
TGCACCAGCAGCTTGGATGGCAGGGTGCACGACTATGGCTACACCTTC
>many|TRBJ2-7|TRBV7-2|TRBD1
CASSSLGGTGIYEQYF
TGTGCCAGCAGCTCCCTTGGGGGGACAGGGATCTACGAGCAGTACTTC
>few|TRBJ1-4|TRBV5-1|-
CASSQTAGLGEKLFF
TGCGCCAGCAGCCAGACAGCCGGACTCGGGGAAAAACTGTTTTTT
>-|TRBJ2-5|TRBV28|-
CASTPEGTHNPETQYF
TGTGCCAGCACCCCTGAAGGGACTCACAACCCGGAGACCCAGTACTTC
>few|TRBJ2-7|TRBV4-2|-
CASSLLRDSDTEQYF
TGTGCCAGCAGCCTCCTCCGGGACTCCGACACCGAGCAGTACTTC
>few|TRBJ2-7|TRBV4-2|TRBD1
CASSQEQGFEQYF
TGTGCCAGCAGCCAAGAACAGGGGTTCGAGCAGTACTTC
>-|TRBJ1-1|TRBV24-1|TRBD1
CATSASGQGGTEAFF
TGTGCCACCAGTGCCTCGGGACAGGGAGGAACTGAAGCTTTCTTT
>-|TRBJ2-1|TRBV5-6|-
CASSSGLDIPYYNEQFF
TGTGCCAGCAGCTCGGGACTTGACATTCCCTACTACAATGAGCAGTTCTTC
>-|TRBJ2-1|TRBV10-3|-
CAIRVDRYNEQFF
TGTGCCATCAGGGTAGACCGGTACAATGAGCAGTTCTTC